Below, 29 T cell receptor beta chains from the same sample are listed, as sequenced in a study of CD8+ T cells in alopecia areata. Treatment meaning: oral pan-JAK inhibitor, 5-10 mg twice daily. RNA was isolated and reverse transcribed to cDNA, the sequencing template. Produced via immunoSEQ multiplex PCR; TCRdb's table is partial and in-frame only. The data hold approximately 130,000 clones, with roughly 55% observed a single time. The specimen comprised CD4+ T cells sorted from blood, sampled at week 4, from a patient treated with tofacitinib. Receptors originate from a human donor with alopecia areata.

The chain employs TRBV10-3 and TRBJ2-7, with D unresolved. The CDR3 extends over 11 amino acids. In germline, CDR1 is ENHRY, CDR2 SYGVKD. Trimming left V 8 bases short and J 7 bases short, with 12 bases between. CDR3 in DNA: TGTGCCATCGGAAACAACGTTGAGCAGTACTTC. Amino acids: CAIGNNVEQYF.

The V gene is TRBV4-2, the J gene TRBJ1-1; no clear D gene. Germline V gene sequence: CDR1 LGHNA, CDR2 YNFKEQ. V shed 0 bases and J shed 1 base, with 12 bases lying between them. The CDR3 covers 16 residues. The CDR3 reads CASSQEASPGNTEAFF. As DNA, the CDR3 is TGTGCCAGCAGCCAAGAAGCCTCCCCGGGGAACACTGAAGCTTTCTTT.

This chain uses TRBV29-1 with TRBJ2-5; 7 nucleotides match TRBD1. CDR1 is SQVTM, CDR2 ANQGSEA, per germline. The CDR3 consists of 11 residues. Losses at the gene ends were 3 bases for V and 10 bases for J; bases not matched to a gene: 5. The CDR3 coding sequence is TGCAGCGTTGACTCCAGGGGGATCCAGTACTTC. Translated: CSVDSRGIQYF. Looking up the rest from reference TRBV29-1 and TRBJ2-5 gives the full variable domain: SAVISQKPSRDICQRGTSLTIQCQVDSQVTMMFWYRQQPGQSLTLIATANQGSEATYESGFVIDKFPISRPNLTFSTLTVSNMSPEDSSIYLCSVDSRGIQYFGPGTRLLVL.

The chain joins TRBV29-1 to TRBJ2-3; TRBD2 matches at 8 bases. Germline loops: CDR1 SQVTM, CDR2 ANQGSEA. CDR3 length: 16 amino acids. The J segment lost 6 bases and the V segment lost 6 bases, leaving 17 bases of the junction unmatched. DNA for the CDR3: TGCAGCGTAGCCGCATCAAGCGGGGGTCGTACGGATACGCAGTATTTT. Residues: CSVAASSGGRTDTQYF.

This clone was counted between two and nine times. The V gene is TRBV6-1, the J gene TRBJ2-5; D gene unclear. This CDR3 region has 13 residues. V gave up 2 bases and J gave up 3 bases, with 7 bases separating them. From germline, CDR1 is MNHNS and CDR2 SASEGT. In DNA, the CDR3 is TGTGCCAGCAGTGAAAACTGGAAAGAGACCCAGTACTTC. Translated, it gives CASSENWKETQYF.

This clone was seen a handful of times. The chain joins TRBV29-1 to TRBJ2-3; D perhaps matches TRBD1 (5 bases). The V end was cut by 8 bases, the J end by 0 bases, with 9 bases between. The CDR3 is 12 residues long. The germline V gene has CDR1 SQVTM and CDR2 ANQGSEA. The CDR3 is CSLQESTDTQYF. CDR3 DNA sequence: TGCAGCTTACAGGAAAGCACAGATACGCAGTATTTT.

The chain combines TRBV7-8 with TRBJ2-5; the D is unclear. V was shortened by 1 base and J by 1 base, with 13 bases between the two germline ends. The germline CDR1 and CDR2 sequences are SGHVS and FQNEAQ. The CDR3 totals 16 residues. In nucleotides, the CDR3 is TGTGCCAGCAGCTTAGTTAGCTCCGCCAGCCAAGAGACCCAGTACTTC. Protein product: CASSLVSSASQETQYF.

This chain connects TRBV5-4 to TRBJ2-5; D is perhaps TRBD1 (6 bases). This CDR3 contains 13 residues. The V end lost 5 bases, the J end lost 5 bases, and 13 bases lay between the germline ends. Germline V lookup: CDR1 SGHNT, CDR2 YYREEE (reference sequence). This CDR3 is CASSSWGLETQYF. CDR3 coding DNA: TGTGCCAGCAGTTCTTGGGGGCTGGAGACCCAGTACTTC.

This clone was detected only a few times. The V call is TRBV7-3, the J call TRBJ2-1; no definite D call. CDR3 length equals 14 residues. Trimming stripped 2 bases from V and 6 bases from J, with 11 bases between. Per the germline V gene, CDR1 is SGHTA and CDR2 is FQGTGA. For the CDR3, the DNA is TGTGCCAGCAGCTTAGGGCAGGCCGGCAATGAGCAGTTCTTC. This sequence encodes CASSLGQAGNEQFF.

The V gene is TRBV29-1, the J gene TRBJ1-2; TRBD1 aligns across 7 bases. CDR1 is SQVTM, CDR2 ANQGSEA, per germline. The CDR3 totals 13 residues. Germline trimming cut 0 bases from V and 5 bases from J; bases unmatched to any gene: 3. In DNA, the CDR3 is TGCAGCGTTGAAGATCAGGGGGGATATGGCTACACCTTC. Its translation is CSVEDQGGYGYTF.

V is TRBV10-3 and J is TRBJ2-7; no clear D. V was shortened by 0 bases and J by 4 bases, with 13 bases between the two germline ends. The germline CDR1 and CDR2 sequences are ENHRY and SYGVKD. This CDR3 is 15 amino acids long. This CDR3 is CAISESGVILYEQYF. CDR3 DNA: TGTGCCATCAGTGAGTCTGGGGTCATCCTGTACGAGCAGTACTTC.

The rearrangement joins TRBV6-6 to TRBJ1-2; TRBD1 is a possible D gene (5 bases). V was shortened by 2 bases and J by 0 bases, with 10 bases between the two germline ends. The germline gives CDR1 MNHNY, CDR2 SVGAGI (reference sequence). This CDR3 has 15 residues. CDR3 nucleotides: TGTGCCAGCAGTTACAGAGACAGCTCTAACTATGGCTACACCTTC. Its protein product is CASSYRDSSNYGYTF.

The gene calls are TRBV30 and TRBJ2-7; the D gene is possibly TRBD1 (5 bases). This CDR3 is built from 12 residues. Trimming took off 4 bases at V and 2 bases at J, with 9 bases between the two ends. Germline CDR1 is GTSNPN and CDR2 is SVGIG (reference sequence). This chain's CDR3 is CAWNDSPYEQYF. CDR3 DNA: TGTGCCTGGAATGACAGTCCCTACGAGCAGTACTTC.

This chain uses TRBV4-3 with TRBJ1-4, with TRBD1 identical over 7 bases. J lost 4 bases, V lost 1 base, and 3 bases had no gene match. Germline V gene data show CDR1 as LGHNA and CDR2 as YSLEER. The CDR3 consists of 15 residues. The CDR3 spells CASSQGDRSNEKLFF. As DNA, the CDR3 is TGCGCCAGCAGCCAAGGGGACAGAAGTAATGAAAAACTGTTTTTT.

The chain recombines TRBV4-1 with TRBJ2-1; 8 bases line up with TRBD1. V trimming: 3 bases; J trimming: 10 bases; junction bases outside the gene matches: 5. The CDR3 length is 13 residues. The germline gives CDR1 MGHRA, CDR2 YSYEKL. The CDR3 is CASSHGQGYEQFF. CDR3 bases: TGCGCCAGCAGCCACGGACAGGGATACGAGCAGTTCTTC.

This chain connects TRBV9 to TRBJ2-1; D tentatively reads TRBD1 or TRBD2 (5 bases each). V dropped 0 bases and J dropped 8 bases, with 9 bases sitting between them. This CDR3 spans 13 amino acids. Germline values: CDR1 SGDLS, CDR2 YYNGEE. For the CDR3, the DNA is TGTGCCAGCAGCGTAGTTCTGGGGGATGAGCAGTTCTTC. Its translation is CASSVVLGDEQFF. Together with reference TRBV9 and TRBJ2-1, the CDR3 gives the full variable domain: DSGVTQTPKHLITATGQRVTLRCSPRSGDLSVYWYQQSLDQGLQFLIQYYNGEERAKGNILERFSAQQFPDLHSELNLSSLELGDSALYFCASSVVLGDEQFFGPGTRLTVL.

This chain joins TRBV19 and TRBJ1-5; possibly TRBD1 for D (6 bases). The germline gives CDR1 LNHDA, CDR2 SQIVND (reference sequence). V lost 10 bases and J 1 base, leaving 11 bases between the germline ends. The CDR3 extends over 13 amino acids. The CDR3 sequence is CATLGGSNQPQHF. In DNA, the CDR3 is TGTGCCACCCTGGGGGGCAGCAATCAGCCCCAGCATTTT. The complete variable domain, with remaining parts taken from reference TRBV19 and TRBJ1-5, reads DGGITQSPKYLFRKEGQNVTLSCEQNLNHDAMYWYRQDPGQGLRLIYYSQIVNDFQKGDIAEGYSVSREKKESFPLTVTSAQKNPTAFYLCATLGGSNQPQHFGDGTRLSIL.

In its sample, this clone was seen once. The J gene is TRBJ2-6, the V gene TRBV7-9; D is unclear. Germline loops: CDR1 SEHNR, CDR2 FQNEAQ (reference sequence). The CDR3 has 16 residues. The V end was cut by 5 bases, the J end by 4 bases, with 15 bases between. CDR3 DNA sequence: TGTGCCAGCAGCCCGAGCCTTGCAGCCGGGGCCAACGTCCTGACTTTC. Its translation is CASSPSLAAGANVLTF.

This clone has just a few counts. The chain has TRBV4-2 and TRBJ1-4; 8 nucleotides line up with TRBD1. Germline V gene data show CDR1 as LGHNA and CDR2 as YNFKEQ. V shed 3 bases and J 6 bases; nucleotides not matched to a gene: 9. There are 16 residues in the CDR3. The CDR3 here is CASSHVRQGWDEKLFF. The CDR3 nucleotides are TGTGCCAGCAGCCACGTCCGACAGGGGTGGGATGAAAAACTGTTTTTT.

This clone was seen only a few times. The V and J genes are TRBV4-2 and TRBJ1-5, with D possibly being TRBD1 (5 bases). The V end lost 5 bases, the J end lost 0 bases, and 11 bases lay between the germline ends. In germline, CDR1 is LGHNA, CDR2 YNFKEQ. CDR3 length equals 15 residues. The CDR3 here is CASSETEYSNQPQHF. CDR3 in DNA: TGTGCCAGCAGCGAGACAGAATATAGCAATCAGCCCCAGCATTTT.

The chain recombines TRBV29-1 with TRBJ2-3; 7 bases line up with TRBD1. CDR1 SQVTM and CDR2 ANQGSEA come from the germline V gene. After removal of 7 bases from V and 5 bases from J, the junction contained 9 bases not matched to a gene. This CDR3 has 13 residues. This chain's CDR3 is CSANRGQRDTQYF. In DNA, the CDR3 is TGCAGCGCCAACAGGGGTCAAAGAGATACGCAGTATTTT.

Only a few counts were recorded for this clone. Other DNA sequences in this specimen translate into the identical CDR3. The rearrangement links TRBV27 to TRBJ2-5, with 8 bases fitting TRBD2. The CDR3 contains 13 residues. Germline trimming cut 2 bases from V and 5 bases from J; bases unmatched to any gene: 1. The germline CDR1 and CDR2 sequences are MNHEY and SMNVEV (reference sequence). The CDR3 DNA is TGTGCCAGCAGTTTAGCGGGGGGCGAGACCCAGTACTTC. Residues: CASSLAGGETQYF.

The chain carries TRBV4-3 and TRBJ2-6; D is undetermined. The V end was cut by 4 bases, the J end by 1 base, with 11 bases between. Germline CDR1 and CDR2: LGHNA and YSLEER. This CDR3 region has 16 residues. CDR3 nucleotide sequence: TGCGCCAGCAGCCCCCAGGCGAGATCTGGGGCCAACGTCCTGACTTTC. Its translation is CASSPQARSGANVLTF.

DNA of the CDR3: TGTGCCAGCACCAGCACGCGAGGATACAATGAGCAGTTCTTC. Protein sequence: CASTSTRGYNEQFF. The chain employs TRBV7-2 and TRBJ2-1; D is unclear. The germline V gene has CDR1 SGHTA and CDR2 FQGNSA. CDR3 length: 14 residues. V lost 7 bases to trimming and J lost 4 bases, with 14 bases between them.

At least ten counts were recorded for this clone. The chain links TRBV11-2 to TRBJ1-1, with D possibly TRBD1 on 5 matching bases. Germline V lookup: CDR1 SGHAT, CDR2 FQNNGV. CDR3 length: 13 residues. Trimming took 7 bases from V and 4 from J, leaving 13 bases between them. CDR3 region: CASIPPGGTEAFF. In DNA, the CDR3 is TGTGCCAGCATCCCTCCGGGGGGCACTGAAGCTTTCTTT.

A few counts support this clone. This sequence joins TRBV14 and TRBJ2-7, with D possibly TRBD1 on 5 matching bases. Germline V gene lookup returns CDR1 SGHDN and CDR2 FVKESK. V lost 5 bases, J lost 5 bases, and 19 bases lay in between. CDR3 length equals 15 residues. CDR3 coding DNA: TGTGCCAGCAGCAAGGGGATAGCAATTCGGAACGAGCAGTACTTC. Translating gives CASSKGIAIRNEQYF.

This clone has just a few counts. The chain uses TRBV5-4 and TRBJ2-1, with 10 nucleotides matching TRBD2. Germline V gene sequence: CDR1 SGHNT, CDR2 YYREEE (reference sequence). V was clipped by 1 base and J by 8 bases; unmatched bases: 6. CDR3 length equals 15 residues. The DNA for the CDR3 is TGTGCCAGCAGCTTGCCAGCGGGGGGGCTGGATGAGCAGTTCTTC. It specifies CASSLPAGGLDEQFF.

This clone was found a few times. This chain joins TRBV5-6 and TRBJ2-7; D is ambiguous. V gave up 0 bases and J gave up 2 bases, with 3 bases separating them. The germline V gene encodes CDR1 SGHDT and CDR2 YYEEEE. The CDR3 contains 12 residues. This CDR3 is CASSLAAYEQYF. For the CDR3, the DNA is TGTGCCAGCAGCTTGGCGGCCTACGAGCAGTACTTC.

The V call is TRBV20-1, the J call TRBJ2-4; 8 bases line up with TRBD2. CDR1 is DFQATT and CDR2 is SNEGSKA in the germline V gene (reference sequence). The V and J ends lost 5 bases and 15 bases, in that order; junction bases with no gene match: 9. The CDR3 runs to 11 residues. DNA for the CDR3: TGCAGTGCTTTGCGGGAGGCTCCAATGTACTTC. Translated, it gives CSALREAPMYF.